This T cell receptor (beta chain) was retrieved from a study of spatial heterogeneity in lung cancer. In the study overall: Any follow-up PBMC samples that were available went on to be sequenced, and the median time to follow-up was roughly two years after resection. Notes on the study in general: Among blood samples, ubiquitous expanded tumor TCRs appeared more at resection than at follow-up.

Sample time point: blood at routine non-recurrence follow-up after resection. Whole RNA from tumor, nontumor lung or frozen PBMC was sequenced unsorted. In TCRdb, the 5' RACE reads were re-called with MiXCR into one record per CDR3 protein. This sample has just over 70,000 distinct CDR3 sequences; approximately 8.9% occur once, and the top ten carry 1.9%. This clonotype appeared many times. Its specificity is not known. The V end was cut by 8 bases, the J end by 3 bases, with 14 bases between. The germline V gene encodes CDR1 MNHNS and CDR2 SASEGT. The CDR3 consists of 13 residues. The sequence came from a female donor with early-stage non-small cell lung cancer. Sequenced here: PBMCs, sampled at follow-up. The J gene is TRBJ2-7, the V gene TRBV6-1; a weak D match, TRBD1 (5 bases). DNA of the CDR3: TGTGCCAGCCAGTTAACAGGAAGCTACGAGCAGTACTTC. This sequence encodes CASQLTGSYEQYF.